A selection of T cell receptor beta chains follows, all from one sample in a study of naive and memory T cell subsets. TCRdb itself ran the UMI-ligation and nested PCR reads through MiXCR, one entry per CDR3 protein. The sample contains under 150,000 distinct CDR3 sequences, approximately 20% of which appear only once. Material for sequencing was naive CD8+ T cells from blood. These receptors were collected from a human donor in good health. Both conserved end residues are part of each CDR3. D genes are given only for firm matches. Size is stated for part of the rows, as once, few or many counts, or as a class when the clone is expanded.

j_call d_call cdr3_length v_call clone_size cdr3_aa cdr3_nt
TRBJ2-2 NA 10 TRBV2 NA CASSGLELFF TGTGCCAGCAGCGGACTAGAGCTGTTTTTT
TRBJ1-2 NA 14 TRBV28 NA CASSAPAVFRGYTF TGTGCCAGCAGTGCCCCGGCCGTATTTAGGGGCTACACCTTC
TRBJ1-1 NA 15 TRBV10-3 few CAISDGQGPNTEAFF TGTGCCATCAGTGATGGGCAGGGCCCGAACACTGAAGCTTTCTTT
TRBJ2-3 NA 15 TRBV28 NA CASSSGASSTDTQYF TGTGCCAGCAGCTCTGGGGCGTCTAGCACAGATACGCAGTATTTT
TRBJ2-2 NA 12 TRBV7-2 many CASSFNTGELFF TGTGCCAGCAGCTTTAACACCGGGGAGCTGTTTTTT
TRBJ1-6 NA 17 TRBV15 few CATSRGGDKSYNSPLHF TGTGCCACCAGCAGAGGGGGGGACAAGAGTTATAATTCACCCCTCCACTTT
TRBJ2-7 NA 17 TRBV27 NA CASSPQGEWSGSYEQYF TGTGCCAGCAGTCCTCAGGGGGAGTGGAGCGGGAGTTACGAGCAGTACTTC
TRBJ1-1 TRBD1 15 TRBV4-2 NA CASSLTRGREDEAFF TGTGCCAGCAGCCTGACGAGGGGGCGGGAGGATGAAGCTTTCTTT
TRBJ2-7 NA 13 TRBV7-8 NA CASSSTGPYEQYF TGTGCCAGCAGCTCAACAGGGCCCTACGAGCAGTACTTC
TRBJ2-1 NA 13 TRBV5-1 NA CASSLRANNEQFF TGCGCCAGCAGCTTGAGAGCAAACAATGAGCAGTTCTTC
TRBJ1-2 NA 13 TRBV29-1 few CSVETGKGYGYTF TGCAGCGTTGAAACAGGGAAAGGCTATGGCTACACCTTC
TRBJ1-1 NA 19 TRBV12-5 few CASGLVRGLLAGRNTEAFF TGTGCTAGTGGTTTGGTACGGGGGCTATTGGCAGGGAGGAACACTGAAGCTTTCTTT
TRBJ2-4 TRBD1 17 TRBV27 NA CASSLGQGDVAKNIQYF TGTGCCAGCAGTCTTGGACAGGGCGACGTAGCCAAAAACATTCAGTACTTC
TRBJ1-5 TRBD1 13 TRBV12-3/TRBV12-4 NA CASSRQGNQPQHF TGTGCCAGCTCCCGACAGGGTAATCAGCCCCAGCATTTT
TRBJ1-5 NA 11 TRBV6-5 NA CASSYSQPQHF TGTGCCAGCAGTTACTCGCAGCCCCAGCATTTT
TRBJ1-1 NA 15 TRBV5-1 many CASSPGTNSDTEAFF TGCGCCAGCAGCCCAGGAACAAATTCGGACACTGAAGCTTTCTTT
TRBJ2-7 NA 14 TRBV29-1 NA CSVVPQAGSYEQYF TGCAGCGTTGTCCCCCAAGCAGGGTCCTACGAGCAGTACTTC
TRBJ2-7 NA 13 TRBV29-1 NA CSVWTQDSYEQYF TGCAGCGTTTGGACGCAAGACTCCTACGAGCAGTACTTC
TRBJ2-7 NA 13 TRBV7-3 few CASSLLASGEQYF TGTGCCAGCAGCCTTCTAGCGTCGGGGGAGCAGTACTTC
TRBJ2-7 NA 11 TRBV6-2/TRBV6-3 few CASSYSDEQYF TGTGCCAGCAGTTACTCGGACGAGCAGTACTTC
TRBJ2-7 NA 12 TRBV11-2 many CASSGDSYEQYF TGTGCCAGCAGCGGTGACAGCTACGAGCAGTACTTC
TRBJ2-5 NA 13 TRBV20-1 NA CSASRANQETQYF TGCAGTGCTAGTAGGGCTAACCAAGAGACCCAGTACTTC
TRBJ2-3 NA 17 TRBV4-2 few CASSQDPAGAATDTQYF TGTGCCAGCAGCCAAGATCCAGCGGGCGCCGCTACAGATACGCAGTATTTT
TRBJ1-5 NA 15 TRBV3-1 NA CASSGRGEGNQPQHF TGTGCCAGCAGCGGACGGGGGGAAGGCAATCAGCCCCAGCATTTT
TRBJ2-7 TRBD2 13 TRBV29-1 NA CSGRLADSYEQYF TGCAGCGGTCGACTAGCGGATTCCTACGAGCAGTACTTC
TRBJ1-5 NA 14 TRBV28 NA CASSFGQYNQPQHF TGTGCCAGCAGTTTTGGCCAGTACAATCAGCCCCAGCATTTT
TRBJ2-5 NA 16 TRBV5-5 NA CASSLTPGPIQETQYF TGTGCCAGCAGCCTTACGCCGGGACCAATCCAAGAGACCCAGTACTTC
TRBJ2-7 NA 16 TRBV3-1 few CASSDGKERAAYEQYF TGTGCCAGCAGCGACGGCAAAGAGCGGGCCGCCTACGAGCAGTACTTC